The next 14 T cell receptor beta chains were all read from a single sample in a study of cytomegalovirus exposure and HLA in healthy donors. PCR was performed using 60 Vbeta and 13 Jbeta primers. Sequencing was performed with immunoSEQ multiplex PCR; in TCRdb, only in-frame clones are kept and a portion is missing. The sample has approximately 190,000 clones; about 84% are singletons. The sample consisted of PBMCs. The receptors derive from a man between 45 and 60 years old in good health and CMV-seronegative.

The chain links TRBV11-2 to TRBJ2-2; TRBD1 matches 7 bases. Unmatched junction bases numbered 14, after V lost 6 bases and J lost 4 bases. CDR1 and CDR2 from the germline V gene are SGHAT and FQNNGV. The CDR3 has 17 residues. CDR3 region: CASSPRQTGSATGELFF. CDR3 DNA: TGTGCCAGCAGTCCAAGGCAGACAGGGTCGGCCACCGGGGAGCTGTTTTTT.

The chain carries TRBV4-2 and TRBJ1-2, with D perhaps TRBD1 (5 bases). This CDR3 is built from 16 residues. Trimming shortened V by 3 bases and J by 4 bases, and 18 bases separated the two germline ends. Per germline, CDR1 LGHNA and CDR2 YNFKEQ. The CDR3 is CASSQPNLRVPYGYTF. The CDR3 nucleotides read TGTGCCAGCAGCCAGCCCAATCTCAGGGTGCCCTATGGCTACACCTTC.

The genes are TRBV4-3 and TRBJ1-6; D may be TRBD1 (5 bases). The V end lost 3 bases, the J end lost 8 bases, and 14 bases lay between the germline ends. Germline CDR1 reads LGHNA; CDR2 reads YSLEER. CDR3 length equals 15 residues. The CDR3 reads CASSQWQGLDSPLHF. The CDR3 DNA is TGCGCCAGCAGCCAGTGGCAGGGCCTGGATTCACCCCTCCACTTT.

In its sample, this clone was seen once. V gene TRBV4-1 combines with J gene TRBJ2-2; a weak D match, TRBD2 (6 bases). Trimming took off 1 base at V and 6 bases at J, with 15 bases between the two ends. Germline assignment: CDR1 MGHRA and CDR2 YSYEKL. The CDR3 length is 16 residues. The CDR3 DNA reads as TGCGCCAGCAGCCAAGGCCCGCGGGGAAGACCCGGGGAGCTGTTTTTT. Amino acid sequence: CASSQGPRGRPGELFF.

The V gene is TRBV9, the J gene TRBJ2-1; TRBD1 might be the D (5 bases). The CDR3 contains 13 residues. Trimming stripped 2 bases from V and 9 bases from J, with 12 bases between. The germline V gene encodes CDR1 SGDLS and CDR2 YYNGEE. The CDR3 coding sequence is TGTGCCAGCAGCGTCACAGGACCGAGTGAGCAGTTCTTC. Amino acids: CASSVTGPSEQFF.

The CDR3 sequence: CSVEDRGVIEAFF. CDR3 nucleotides: TGCAGCGTTGAAGACAGGGGTGTAATTGAAGCTTTCTTT. The chain recombines TRBV29-1 with TRBJ1-1; TRBD1 might be the D (6 bases). Germline V gives CDR1 SQVTM, CDR2 ANQGSEA. The CDR3 consists of 13 residues. The V and J ends lost 0 bases and 7 bases respectively, with 12 bases between them.

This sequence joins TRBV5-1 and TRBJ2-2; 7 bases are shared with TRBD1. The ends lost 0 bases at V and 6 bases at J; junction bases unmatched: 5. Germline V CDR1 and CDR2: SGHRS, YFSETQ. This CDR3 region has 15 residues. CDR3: CASSLAGDRAGELFF. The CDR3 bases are TGCGCCAGCAGCTTGGCCGGAGACAGGGCCGGGGAGCTGTTTTTT. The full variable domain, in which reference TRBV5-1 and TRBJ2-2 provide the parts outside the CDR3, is KAGVTQTPRYLIKTRGQQVTLSCSPISGHRSVSWYQQTPGQGLQFLFEYFSETQRNKGNFPGRFSGRQFSNSRSEMNVSTLELGDSALYLCASSLAGDRAGELFFGEGSRLTVL.

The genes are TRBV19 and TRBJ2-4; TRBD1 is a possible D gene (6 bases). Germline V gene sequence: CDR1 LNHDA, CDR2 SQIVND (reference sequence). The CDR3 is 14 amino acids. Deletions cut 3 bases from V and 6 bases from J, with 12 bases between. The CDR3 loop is CASSIYTGINIQYF. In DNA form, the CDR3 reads TGTGCCAGTAGTATCTATACAGGGATAAACATTCAGTACTTC.

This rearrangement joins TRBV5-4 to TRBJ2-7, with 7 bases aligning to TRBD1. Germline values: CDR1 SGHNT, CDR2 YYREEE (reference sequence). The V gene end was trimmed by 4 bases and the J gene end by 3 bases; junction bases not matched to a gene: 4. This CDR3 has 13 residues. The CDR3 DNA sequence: TGTGCCAGCAGCCCCGGACAGGACTACGAGCAGTACTTC. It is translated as CASSPGQDYEQYF.

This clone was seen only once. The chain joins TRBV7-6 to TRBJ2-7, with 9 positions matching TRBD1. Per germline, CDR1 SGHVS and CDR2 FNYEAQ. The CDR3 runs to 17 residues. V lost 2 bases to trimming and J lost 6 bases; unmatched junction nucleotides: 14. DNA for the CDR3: TGTGCCAGCAGCTTATTTGAGGGCTCGGGACAGGGTTCCGAGCAGTACTTC. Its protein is CASSLFEGSGQGSEQYF.

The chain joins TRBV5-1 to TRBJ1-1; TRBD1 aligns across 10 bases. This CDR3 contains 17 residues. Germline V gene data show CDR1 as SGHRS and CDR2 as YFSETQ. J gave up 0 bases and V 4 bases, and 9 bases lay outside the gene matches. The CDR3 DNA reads TGCGCCAGCAGCAAAAGGGACAGGGGCACGATGAACACTGAAGCTTTCTTT. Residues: CASSKRDRGTMNTEAFF.

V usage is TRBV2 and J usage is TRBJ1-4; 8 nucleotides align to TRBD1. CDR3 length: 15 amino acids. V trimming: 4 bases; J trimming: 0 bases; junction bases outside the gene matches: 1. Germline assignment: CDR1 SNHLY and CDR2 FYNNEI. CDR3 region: CASSGQGPTNEKLFF. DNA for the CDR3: TGTGCCAGCAGTGGACAGGGGCCAACTAATGAAAAACTGTTTTTT.

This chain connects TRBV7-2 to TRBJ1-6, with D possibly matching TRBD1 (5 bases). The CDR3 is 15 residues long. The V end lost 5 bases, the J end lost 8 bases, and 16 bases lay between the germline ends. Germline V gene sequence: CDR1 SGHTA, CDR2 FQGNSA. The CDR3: CASSGPGRGDSPLHF. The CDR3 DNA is TGTGCCAGCAGCGGCCCGGGACGGGGGGATTCACCCCTCCACTTT.

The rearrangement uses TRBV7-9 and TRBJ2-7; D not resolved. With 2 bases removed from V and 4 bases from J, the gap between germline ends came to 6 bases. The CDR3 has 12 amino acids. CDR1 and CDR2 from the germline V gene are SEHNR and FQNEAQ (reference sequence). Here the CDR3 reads CASSLRAYEQYF. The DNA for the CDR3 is TGTGCCAGCAGCTTAAGAGCGTACGAGCAGTACTTC. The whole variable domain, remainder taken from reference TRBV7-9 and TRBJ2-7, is DTGVSQNPRHKITKRGQNVTFRCDPISEHNRLYWYRQTLGQGPEFLTYFQNEAQLEKSRLLSDRFSAERPKGSFSTLEIQRTEQGDSAMYLCASSLRAYEQYFGPGTRLTVT.